A single TCR beta chain is shown here with its context. This entry is derived from a study of monozygotic twins with inflammatory bowel disease. Researchers generated cDNA in eight separate reactions per sample. A template switching step added UMIs, each with a 6-nucleotide sample barcode. Two nested PCRs, of approximately 16 and 9 cycles, processed TCRalpha and TCRbeta cDNA. TCRdb reprocessed the 5' RACE reads, keeping one entry per CDR3 protein, no DNA. This table lists fewer than 200,000 distinct CDR3 sequences. The sequencing sample was made of blood. This TCR derives from a human donor with ulcerative colitis or Crohn's disease, or a healthy co-twin of an affected twin (not recorded which).

CDR3 sequence reads: CASSHAWTSGTDTQYF. The J gene is TRBJ2-3, the V gene TRBV4-2. The CDR3 runs 16 residues. CDR1 is LGHNA, CDR2 YNFKEQ, per germline.